This TCR beta chain was profiled in a study of T cell responses to AZD1222 COVID-19 vaccine. Study-wide points: Baseline serology detected seropositivity in only six AZD1222 recipients. Unmutated variant regions are reportedly targeted by nearly half of spike-specific TCRs. In a largely white British group with more females than males, clonal diversity was possibly underestimated.

Germline V CDR1 and CDR2: LNHDA, SQIVND (reference sequence). Germline trimming cut 7 bases from V and 1 base from J; bases unmatched to any gene: 4. The CDR3 contains 14 residues. This clone was seen only a few times. Antigen: not known. The protocol was immunoSEQ multiplex PCR, while the TCRdb copy is restricted to in-frame clones and leaves out a portion. The table records some 150,000 clones, about 86% of them present only once. The rearrangement joins TRBV19 to TRBJ1-5; 7 nucleotides match TRBD1. The sequencing here drew on peripheral blood, taken 28 days after the second AZD1222 dose. This TCR was sampled from an adult who received the AZD1222 COVID-19 vaccine. The CDR3 bases are TGTGCCAGTATCATACAGGGGAGCAATCAGCCCCAGCATTTT. This sequence encodes CASIIQGSNQPQHF.